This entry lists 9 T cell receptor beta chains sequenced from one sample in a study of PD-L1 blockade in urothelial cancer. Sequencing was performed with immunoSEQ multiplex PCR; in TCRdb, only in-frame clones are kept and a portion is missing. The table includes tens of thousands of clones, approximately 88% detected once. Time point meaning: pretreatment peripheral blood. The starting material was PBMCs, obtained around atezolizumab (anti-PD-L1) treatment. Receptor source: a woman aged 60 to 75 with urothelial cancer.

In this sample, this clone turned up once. CDR3 bases: TGTGCCAGTAGTATAGCCTCGACAGTGAATGAGCAGTTCTTC. This gives the protein CASSIASTVNEQFF. The J gene is TRBJ2-1, the V gene TRBV19; a weak D match, TRBD1 (5 bases). CDR3 size: 14 residues. Germline V gene sequence: CDR1 LNHDA, CDR2 SQIVND (reference sequence). The ends were cut back, 1 base at V and 7 bases at J, with 11 bases in the middle.

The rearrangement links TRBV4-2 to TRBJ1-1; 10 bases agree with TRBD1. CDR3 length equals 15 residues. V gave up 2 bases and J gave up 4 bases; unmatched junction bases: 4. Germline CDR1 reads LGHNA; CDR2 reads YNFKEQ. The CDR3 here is CASSQTGTGATEAFF. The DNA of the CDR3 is TGTGCCAGCAGCCAAACCGGGACAGGGGCCACTGAAGCTTTCTTT.

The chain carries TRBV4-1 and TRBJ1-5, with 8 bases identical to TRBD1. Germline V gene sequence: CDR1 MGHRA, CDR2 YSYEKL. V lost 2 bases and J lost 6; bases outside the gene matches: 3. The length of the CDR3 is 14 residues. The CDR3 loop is CASSQKTGGQPQHF. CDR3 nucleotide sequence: TGCGCCAGCAGCCAAAAAACAGGGGGTCAGCCCCAGCATTTT.

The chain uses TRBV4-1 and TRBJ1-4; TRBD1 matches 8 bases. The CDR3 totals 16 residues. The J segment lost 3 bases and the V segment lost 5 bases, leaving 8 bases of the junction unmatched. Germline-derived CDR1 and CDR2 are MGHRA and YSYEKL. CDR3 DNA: TGCGCCAGCAGCTTTCGGACAGGGCTGTCTAATGAAAAACTGTTTTTT. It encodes CASSFRTGLSNEKLFF.

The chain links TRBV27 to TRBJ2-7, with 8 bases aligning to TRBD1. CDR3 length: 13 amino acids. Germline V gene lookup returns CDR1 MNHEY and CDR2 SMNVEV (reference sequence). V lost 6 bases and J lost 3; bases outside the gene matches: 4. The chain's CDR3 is CASRQGAFYEQYF. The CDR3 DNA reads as TGTGCCAGCAGGCAGGGGGCTTTCTACGAGCAGTACTTC.

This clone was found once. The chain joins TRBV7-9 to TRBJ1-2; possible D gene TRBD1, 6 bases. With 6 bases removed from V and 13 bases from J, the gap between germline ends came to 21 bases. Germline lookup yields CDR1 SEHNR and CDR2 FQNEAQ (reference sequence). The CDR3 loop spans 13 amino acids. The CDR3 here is CASSLGQGQVRTF. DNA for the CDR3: TGTGCCAGCAGTCTCGGGCAGGGGCAGGTCCGCACCTTC.

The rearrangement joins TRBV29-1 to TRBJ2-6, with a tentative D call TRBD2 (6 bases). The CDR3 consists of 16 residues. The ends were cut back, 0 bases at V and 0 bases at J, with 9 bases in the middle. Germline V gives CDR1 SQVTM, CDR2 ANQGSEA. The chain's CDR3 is CSVEDRRGSGANVLTF. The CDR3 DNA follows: TGCAGCGTTGAAGATCGGCGGGGCTCTGGGGCCAACGTCCTGACTTTC. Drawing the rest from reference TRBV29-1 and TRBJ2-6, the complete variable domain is SAVISQKPSRDICQRGTSLTIQCQVDSQVTMMFWYRQQPGQSLTLIATANQGSEATYESGFVIDKFPISRPNLTFSTLTVSNMSPEDSSIYLCSVEDRRGSGANVLTFGAGSRLTVL.

The CDR3 nucleotides are TGCGCCAGCGCCACCTCACAGGGCGTCAGCATTCAGTACTTC. Residues: CASATSQGVSIQYF. The chain joins TRBV5-1 to TRBJ2-4; the D gene is possibly TRBD1 (6 bases). V was trimmed by 7 bases and J by 9 bases, leaving 20 bases between them. Germline V gene data show CDR1 as SGHRS and CDR2 as YFSETQ. This CDR3 is 14 amino acids long.

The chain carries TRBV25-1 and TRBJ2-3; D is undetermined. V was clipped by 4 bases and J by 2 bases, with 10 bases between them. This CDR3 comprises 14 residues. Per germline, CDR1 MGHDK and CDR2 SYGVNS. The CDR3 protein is CASSVGPLTDTQYF. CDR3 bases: TGTGCCAGCAGTGTTGGGCCCCTCACAGATACGCAGTATTTT.